This T cell receptor beta chain was found in a study of OX40 agonist ivuxolimab in advanced cancers. V was clipped by 3 bases and J by 6 bases; unmatched bases: 5. The CDR3 extends over 14 amino acids. CDR1 and CDR2 (germline): SGHNT, YYREEE (reference sequence). Sequencing was performed with immunoSEQ multiplex PCR; in TCRdb, only in-frame clones are kept and a portion is missing. The sample comprises some 73,000 clones, 85% to 90% of which are singletons, and approximately 0.5% rests with the top ten. This receptor was identified in an adult with an advanced solid tumor such as melanoma, head and neck, liver or kidney cancer. The sequencing here drew on CD4+ or CD8+ T cells sorted from blood, taken in a trial of the OX40 agonist ivuxolimab. The gene calls are TRBV5-4 and TRBJ1-4, with 7 nucleotides matching TRBD1. The CDR3 nucleotides are TGTGCCAGCAGCTCCGACAGGGAACATGAAAAACTGTTTTTT. Translated, it gives CASSSDREHEKLFF.